The sequence of this T cell receptor (beta chain) was determined in a study of OX40 agonist ivuxolimab in advanced cancers. Study-level findings and limits: Researchers report that CD8+ T cells had, on average, more expanded clones than CD4+.

Note on this clone: The antigen remains undetermined.

V shed 3 bases and J shed 3 bases, with 9 bases lying between them. Germline-derived CDR1 and CDR2 are LNHNV and YYDKDF (reference sequence). The CDR3 contains 14 residues. This table comes from immunoSEQ multiplex PCR, and its TCRdb copy is limited to in-frame clones, with some not included. The table has 60,000 to 70,000 clones, 86% seen once; the top ten hold more than 0.9%. The chain combines TRBV15 with TRBJ2-1; a weak D match, TRBD2 (6 bases). The sequencing here drew on CD4+ or CD8+ T cells sorted from blood, taken in a trial of the OX40 agonist ivuxolimab. The receptor comes from an adult with an advanced solid tumor such as melanoma, head and neck, liver or kidney cancer. CDR3 residues: CATSSRENYNEQFF. Written as DNA, the CDR3 is TGTGCCACCAGCAGCCGGGAGAACTACAATGAGCAGTTCTTC.